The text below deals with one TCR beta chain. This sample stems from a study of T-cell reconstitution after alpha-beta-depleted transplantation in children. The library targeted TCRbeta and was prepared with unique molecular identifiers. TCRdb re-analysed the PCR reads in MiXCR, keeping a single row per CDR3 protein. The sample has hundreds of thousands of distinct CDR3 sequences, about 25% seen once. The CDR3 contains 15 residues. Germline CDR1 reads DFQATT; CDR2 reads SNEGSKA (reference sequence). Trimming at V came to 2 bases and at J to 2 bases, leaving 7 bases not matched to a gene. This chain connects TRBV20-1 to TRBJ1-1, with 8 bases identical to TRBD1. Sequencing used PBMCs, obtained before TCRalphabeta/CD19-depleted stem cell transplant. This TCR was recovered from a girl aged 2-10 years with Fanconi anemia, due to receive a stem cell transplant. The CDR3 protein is CSARPYRGSNTEAFF. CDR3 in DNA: TGCAGTGCTAGACCTTACAGGGGGAGTAACACTGAAGCTTTCTTT.